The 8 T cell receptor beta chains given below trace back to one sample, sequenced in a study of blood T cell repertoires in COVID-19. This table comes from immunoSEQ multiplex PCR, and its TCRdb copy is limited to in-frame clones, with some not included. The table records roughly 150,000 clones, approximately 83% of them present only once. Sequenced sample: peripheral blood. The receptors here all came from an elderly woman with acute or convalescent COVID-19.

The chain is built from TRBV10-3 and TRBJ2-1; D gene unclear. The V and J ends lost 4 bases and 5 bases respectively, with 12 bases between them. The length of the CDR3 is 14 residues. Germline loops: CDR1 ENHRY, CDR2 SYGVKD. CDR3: CAISGYPPNNEQFF. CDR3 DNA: TGTGCCATCAGTGGCTATCCCCCGAACAATGAGCAGTTCTTC.

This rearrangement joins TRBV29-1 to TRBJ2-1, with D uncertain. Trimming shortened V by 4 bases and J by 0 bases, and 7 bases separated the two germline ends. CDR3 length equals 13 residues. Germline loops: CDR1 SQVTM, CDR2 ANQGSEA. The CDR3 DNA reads TGCAGCGTTGGCGGAAACTCCTACAATGAGCAGTTCTTC. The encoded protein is CSVGGNSYNEQFF.

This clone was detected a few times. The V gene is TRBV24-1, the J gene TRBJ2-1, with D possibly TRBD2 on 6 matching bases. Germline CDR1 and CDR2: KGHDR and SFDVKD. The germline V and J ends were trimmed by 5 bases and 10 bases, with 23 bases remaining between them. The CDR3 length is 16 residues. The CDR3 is CATSAIDGGVVPEQFF. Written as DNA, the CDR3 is TGTGCCACCAGTGCCATTGACGGGGGAGTGGTGCCCGAGCAGTTCTTC.

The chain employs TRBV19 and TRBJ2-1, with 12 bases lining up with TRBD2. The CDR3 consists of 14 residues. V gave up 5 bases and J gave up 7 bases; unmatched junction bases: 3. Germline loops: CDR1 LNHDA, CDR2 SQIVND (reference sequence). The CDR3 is CASSAGTSGNEQFF. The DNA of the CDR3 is TGTGCCAGTAGTGCGGGGACTAGCGGGAATGAGCAGTTCTTC.

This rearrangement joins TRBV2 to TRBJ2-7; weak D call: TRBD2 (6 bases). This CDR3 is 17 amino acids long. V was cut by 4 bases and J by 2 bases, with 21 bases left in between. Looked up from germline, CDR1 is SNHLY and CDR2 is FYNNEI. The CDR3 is CASSGRGGGAVTYEQYF. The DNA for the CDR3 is TGTGCCAGCAGTGGCCGGGGCGGAGGGGCGGTTACCTACGAGCAGTACTTC.

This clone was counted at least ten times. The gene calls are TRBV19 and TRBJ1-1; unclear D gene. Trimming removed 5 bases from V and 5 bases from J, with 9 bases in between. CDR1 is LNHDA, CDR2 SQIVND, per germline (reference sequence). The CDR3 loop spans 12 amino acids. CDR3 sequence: CASSPGRTEAFF. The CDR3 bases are TGTGCCAGTAGTCCCGGTCGGACTGAAGCTTTCTTT.

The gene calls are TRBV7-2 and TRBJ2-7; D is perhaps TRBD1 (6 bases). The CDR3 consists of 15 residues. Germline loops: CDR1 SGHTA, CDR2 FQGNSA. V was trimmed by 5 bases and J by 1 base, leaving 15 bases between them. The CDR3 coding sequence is TGTGCCAGCAGCCCAATCCTGGACAGTTCCTACGAGCAGTACTTC. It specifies CASSPILDSSYEQYF.

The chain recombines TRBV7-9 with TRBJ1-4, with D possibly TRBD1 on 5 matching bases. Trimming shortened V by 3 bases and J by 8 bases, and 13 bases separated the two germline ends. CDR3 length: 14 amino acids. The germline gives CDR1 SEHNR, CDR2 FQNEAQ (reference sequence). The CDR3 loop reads CASSLAGPGEKLFF. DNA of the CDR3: TGTGCCAGCAGCTTGGCGGGGCCTGGGGAAAAACTGTTTTTT.